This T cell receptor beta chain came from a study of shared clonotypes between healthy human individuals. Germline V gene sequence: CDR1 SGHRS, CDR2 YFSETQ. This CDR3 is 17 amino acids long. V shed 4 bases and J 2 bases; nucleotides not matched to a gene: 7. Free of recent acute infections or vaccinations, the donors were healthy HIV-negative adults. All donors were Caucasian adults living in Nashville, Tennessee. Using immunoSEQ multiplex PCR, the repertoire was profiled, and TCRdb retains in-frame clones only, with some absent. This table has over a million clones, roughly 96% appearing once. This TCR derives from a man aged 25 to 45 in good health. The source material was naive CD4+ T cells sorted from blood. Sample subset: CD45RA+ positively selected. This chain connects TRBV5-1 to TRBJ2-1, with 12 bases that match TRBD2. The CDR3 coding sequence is TGCGCCAGCAGCCTCGTCGGACTAGCGGGGACCTACAATGAGCAGTTCTTC. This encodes CASSLVGLAGTYNEQFF.